The TCR beta chain described here comes from a study of cytomegalovirus exposure and HLA in healthy donors. The PCR contained 60 Vbeta and 13 Jbeta primers. Profiling relied on immunoSEQ multiplex PCR, and the TCRdb table lists in-frame clones only, not all of them. This table has 100,000 to 150,000 clones, around 75% appearing once. Details on this clone: Its antigen is not identified.

Study-level points and caveats: Earlier analysis yielded a pattern in which most TCR beta V segments were productive about 87% or about 30% of the time.

The CDR3 spans 14 residues. V trimming: 1 base; J trimming: 10 bases; junction bases outside the gene matches: 7. CDR1 and CDR2 (germline): SGHTA, FQGNSA. The clonotype was recovered from a woman aged 50 to 65 in good health and CMV-seropositive. The chain links TRBV7-2 to TRBJ2-3, with 8 bases fitting TRBD1. The specimen was PBMCs. CDR3 sequence: CASSLDAGGASQYF. The DNA for the CDR3 is TGTGCCAGCAGCTTAGATGCAGGGGGCGCTTCGCAGTATTTT.